The source of this T cell receptor (beta chain) is a study of shared clonotypes between healthy human individuals. Clones were read by immunoSEQ multiplex PCR, and TCRdb kept only the in-frame ones, dropping some. The sample includes roughly 450,000 clones, around 79% seen only once; the top ten take roughly 13%. V gave up 1 base and J gave up 4 bases, with 13 bases separating them. Germline loops: CDR1 SGHAT, CDR2 FQNNGV. The CDR3 is 15 residues long. As regards this clone: Other DNA sequences in the same sample also yield this CDR3.

This clonotype originated in a woman aged 40 to 50 in good health. Some clones in this sample may be carry-over from other donors' samples. This chain uses TRBV11-2 with TRBJ1-1, with D maybe TRBD1 (6 bases). Specimen: PBMCs. The CDR3 nucleotides are TGTGCCAGCAGCTTAGTTCGGGGGGCGGGCACTGAAGCTTTCTTT. It specifies CASSLVRGAGTEAFF. Full variable domain (missing parts from reference TRBV11-2 and TRBJ1-1): EAGVAQSPRYKIIEKRQSVAFWCNPISGHATLYWYQQILGQGPKLLIQFQNNGVVDDSQLPKDRFSAERLKGVDSTLKIQPAKLEDSAVYLCASSLVRGAGTEAFFGQGTRLTVV.